These T cell receptor beta chains were read from a single sample in a study of OX40 agonist ivuxolimab in advanced cancers. Using immunoSEQ multiplex PCR, the repertoire was profiled, and TCRdb retains in-frame clones only, with some absent. The sample holds more than 65,000 clones, about 84% seen once. This sample comprised CD4+ or CD8+ T cells sorted from blood, obtained in a trial of the OX40 agonist ivuxolimab. These receptors were taken from an adult with an advanced solid tumor such as melanoma, head and neck, liver or kidney cancer. Each CDR3 is given with its conserved first and last residue. A D gene is named only where the DNA matches it firmly. A clone size is listed for some rows: how often the clone was seen (once, few, many), or a class if it is expanded.

-,-,TRBV7-3,TRBJ2-1,CASSLTATGFNSYNEQFF
-,-,TRBV9,TRBJ1-5,CASSVAPGESQPQHF
-,-,TRBV6-5,TRBJ1-1,CASNQGTEAFF
-,once,TRBV20-1,TRBJ2-4,CSAQGSLQYF
-,once,TRBV9,TRBJ2-7,CASSVEGRGTRYEQYF
-,once,TRBV2,TRBJ2-1,CAREVGQKNNEQFF
TRBD1,-,TRBV28,TRBJ1-4,CASSDRDRGGKLFF
-,-,TRBV7-9,TRBJ2-7,CASSHTKKAYEQYF
-,-,TRBV5-8,TRBJ1-2,CASSLDYGYTF
-,-,TRBV10-3,TRBJ2-5,CASRGPAVQETQYF
-,-,TRBV27,TRBJ1-1,CASSLLGFMNTEAFF
-,-,TRBV4-3,TRBJ1-5,CASSQDGNQPQHF
TRBD2,few,TRBV6-5,TRBJ2-7,CASSYSYGGRAYEQYF
-,once,TRBV28,TRBJ2-4,CASKSGAVYF
TRBD2,-,TRBV5-1,TRBJ2-7,CASRTSGASEQYF
-,-,TRBV6-5,TRBJ2-1,CASSYSPGLNEQFF
TRBD2,-,TRBV2,TRBJ2-3,CASIAGGGDTQYF
-,-,TRBV7-2,TRBJ2-7,CASSLADGAYEQYF
-,-,TRBV6-5,TRBJ1-2,CASSSPLDGYTF
-,-,TRBV19,TRBJ1-4,CASSIRQLSNEKLFF
TRBD1,-,TRBV18,TRBJ1-4,CASSVLGQLNEKLFF
TRBD1,-,TRBV27,TRBJ2-7,CATADRGQRYEQYF
-,-,TRBV4-1,TRBJ1-2,CASSQVSGRGYYGYTF
-,-,TRBV11-3,TRBJ2-1,CASSLGAGQYNEQFF
TRBD2,-,TRBV27,TRBJ2-1,CASKRTSAHNEQFF
-,-,TRBV5-1,TRBJ2-3,CASSLAGEDTQYF
TRBD2,-,TRBV4-1,TRBJ2-3,CASSQGSGKDTQYF
-,-,TRBV6-5,TRBJ2-7,CASKPEQDSSYEQYF
TRBD1,-,TRBV5-1,TRBJ1-1,CASSHTGTGRNTEAFF
-,-,TRBV7-2,TRBJ2-7,CASSLESVLGIRYEQYF
TRBD2,-,TRBV10-3,TRBJ2-7,CAIKGLAGTYEQYF
-,-,TRBV12-1,TRBJ2-6,CASSLETGAISGANVLTF
TRBD1,-,TRBV4-3,TRBJ1-4,CASSPVPGTGTSKLFF
-,-,TRBV19,TRBJ1-1,CASSMERGLGTEAFF
-,-,TRBV10-3,TRBJ1-3,CAIRPGEVWGNTIYF
-,-,TRBV6-6,TRBJ2-3,CASSYPTDTQYF
-,-,TRBV27,TRBJ1-3,CASSLMRGGNTIYF
-,-,TRBV9,TRBJ2-2,CASSVEGRTNTGELFF
-,-,TRBV4-2,TRBJ2-7,CASSRGTTSTYEQYF
-,-,TRBV6-1,TRBJ2-3,CASSEGGRITDTQYF
-,-,TRBV19,TRBJ1-1,CASSMRGGYTEAFF
TRBD2,-,TRBV4-3,TRBJ2-7,CASSLGTSGGYEQYF
TRBD2,-,TRBV11-2,TRBJ2-5,CASSLELAGGAETQYF
-,-,TRBV29-1,TRBJ1-2,CSVDRQNYGYTF
-,-,TRBV7-9,TRBJ1-1,CASNRWDVEAFF
-,-,TRBV30,TRBJ2-5,CAWSVLGTRQETQYF
-,-,TRBV7-2,TRBJ2-4,CASSLQGSADIQYF
-,-,TRBV20-1,TRBJ1-2,CSAREDYGYTF
-,-,TRBV19,TRBJ1-5,CASSLTGIDQPQHF
-,few,TRBV4-1,TRBJ1-6,CASSQDNAYNSPLHF
-,-,TRBV5-1,TRBJ1-1,CASSLTGTGNTEAFF
TRBD2,-,TRBV7-2,TRBJ2-5,CASSLREGQGETQYF
-,once,TRBV30,TRBJ2-5,CAWSVRAGETQYF
-,-,TRBV7-3,TRBJ1-1,CASSLSGGNTEAFF
TRBD1,-,TRBV27,TRBJ2-7,CASRALIDRGRDEQYF
-,-,TRBV7-9,TRBJ1-1,CASSLPYGEGVGLEF
TRBD2,-,TRBV10-2,TRBJ2-7,CASRLAGEGYEQYF